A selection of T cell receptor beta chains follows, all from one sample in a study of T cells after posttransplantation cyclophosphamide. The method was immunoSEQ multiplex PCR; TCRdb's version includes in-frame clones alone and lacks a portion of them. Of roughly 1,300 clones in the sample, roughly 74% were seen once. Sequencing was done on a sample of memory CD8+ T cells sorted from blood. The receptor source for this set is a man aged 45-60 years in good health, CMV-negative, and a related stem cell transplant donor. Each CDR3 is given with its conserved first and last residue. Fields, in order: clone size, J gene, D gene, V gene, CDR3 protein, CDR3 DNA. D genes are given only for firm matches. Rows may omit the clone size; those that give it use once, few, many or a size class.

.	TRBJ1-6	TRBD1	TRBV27	CASSSLQGAENSPLHF	TGTGCCAGCAGCTCACTACAGGGGGCAGAGAATTCACCCCTCCACTTT
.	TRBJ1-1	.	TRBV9	CASSAVTNTEAFF	TGTGCCAGCAGCGCAGTAACGAACACTGAAGCTTTCTTT
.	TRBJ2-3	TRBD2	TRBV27	CASSSGLAGGVSTDTQYF	TGTGCCAGCAGTTCGGGACTAGCGGGAGGGGTATCCACAGATACGCAGTATTTT
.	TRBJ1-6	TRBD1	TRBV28	CASSPPTTGLSDSPLHF	TGTGCCAGCAGTCCTCCCACGACAGGGCTGTCAGATTCACCCCTCCACTTT
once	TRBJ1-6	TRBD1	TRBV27	CASSSLQGAENSPLHF	TGTGCCAGCAGTTCACTACAGGGGGCAGAGAATTCACCCCTCCACTTT
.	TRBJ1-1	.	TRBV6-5	CASSYGRGTEAFF	TGTGCCAGCAGCTATGGCCGGGGCACTGAAGCTTTCTTT
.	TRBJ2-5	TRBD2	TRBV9	CASSVGDLGASGVLETQYF	TGTGCCAGCAGCGTAGGGGACCTGGGGGCTAGCGGGGTTTTGGAGACCCAGTACTTC
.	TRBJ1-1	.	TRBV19	CASSIAGDTEAFF	TGTGCCAGTAGTATTGCGGGGGACACTGAAGCTTTCTTT
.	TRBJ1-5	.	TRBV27	CASSLGTSNQPQHF	TGTGCCAGCAGTTTGGGCACTAGCAATCAGCCCCAGCATTTT
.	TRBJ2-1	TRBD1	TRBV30	CAWGTENSYNEQFF	TGTGCCTGGGGGACAGAAAACTCCTACAATGAGCAGTTCTTC
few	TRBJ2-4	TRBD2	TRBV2	CAFMGGLGKNIQYF	TGTGCCTTTATGGGGGGGTTGGGCAAAAACATTCAGTACTTC
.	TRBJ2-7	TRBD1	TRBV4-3	CASSPTGTGGYEQYF	TGCGCCAGCAGCCCAACCGGGACAGGGGGTTACGAGCAGTACTTC
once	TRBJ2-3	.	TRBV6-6	CASNLGADTDTQYF	TGTGCCAGCAACCTGGGGGCTGACACAGATACGCAGTATTTT
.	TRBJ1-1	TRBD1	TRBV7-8	CASSVLTGGNTEAFF	TGTGCCAGCAGCGTACTGACAGGGGGCAACACTGAAGCTTTCTTT
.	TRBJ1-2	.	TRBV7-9	CASSYPLGADYGYTF	TGTGCCAGCAGCTACCCCCTAGGGGCGGACTATGGCTACACCTTC
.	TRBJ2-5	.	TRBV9	CASSVGLQETQYF	TGTGCCAGCAGCGTAGGACTCCAAGAGACCCAGTACTTC
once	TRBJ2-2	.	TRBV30	CAWSATETGELFF	TGTGCCTGGAGCGCGACAGAGACCGGGGAGCTGTTTTTT
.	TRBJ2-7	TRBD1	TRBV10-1	CASSPGQGISYEQYF	TGCGCCAGCAGTCCCGGACAGGGCATCTCCTACGAGCAGTACTTC
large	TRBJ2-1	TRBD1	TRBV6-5	CASGGTGPYNEQFF	TGTGCCAGCGGAGGGACAGGGCCCTACAATGAGCAGTTCTTC
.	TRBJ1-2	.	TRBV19	CASTSTGSNYGYTF	TGTGCCAGTACCTCTACAGGGTCTAACTATGGCTACACCTTC
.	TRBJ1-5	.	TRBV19	CASSIGSEINQPQHF	TGTGCCAGTAGTATAGGGTCGGAGATTAATCAGCCCCAGCATTTT